The following is a T cell receptor beta chain sequence with its context. Its matching antigen is unknown. Profiling relied on immunoSEQ multiplex PCR, and the TCRdb table lists in-frame clones only, not all of them. Of some 150,000 clones detected, around 93% appear once; the ten largest clones hold under 10%. The data were taken from a study of T cell responses to AZD1222 COVID-19 vaccine. Regarding the study as a whole: At 160-218 and 743-854, vaccine-associated CD4 TCRs were dominant, and they spanned spike. Recipients of AZD1222 seropositive at baseline numbered only six or seven.

The CDR3 loop spans 16 amino acids. CDR1 and CDR2 from the germline V gene are LNHNV and YYDKDF (reference sequence). Deletions cut 1 base from V and 1 base from J, with 11 bases between. The TCR sequence derives from an adult in good health. The chain employs TRBV15 and TRBJ2-4, with D perhaps matching TRBD2 (5 bases). The source was peripheral blood, collected on day 0 of AZD1222 vaccination. The CDR3 spells CATSRGGSGAKNIQYF. In nucleotides, the CDR3 is TGTGCCACCAGCAGAGGAGGGAGTGGGGCCAAAAACATTCAGTACTTC.